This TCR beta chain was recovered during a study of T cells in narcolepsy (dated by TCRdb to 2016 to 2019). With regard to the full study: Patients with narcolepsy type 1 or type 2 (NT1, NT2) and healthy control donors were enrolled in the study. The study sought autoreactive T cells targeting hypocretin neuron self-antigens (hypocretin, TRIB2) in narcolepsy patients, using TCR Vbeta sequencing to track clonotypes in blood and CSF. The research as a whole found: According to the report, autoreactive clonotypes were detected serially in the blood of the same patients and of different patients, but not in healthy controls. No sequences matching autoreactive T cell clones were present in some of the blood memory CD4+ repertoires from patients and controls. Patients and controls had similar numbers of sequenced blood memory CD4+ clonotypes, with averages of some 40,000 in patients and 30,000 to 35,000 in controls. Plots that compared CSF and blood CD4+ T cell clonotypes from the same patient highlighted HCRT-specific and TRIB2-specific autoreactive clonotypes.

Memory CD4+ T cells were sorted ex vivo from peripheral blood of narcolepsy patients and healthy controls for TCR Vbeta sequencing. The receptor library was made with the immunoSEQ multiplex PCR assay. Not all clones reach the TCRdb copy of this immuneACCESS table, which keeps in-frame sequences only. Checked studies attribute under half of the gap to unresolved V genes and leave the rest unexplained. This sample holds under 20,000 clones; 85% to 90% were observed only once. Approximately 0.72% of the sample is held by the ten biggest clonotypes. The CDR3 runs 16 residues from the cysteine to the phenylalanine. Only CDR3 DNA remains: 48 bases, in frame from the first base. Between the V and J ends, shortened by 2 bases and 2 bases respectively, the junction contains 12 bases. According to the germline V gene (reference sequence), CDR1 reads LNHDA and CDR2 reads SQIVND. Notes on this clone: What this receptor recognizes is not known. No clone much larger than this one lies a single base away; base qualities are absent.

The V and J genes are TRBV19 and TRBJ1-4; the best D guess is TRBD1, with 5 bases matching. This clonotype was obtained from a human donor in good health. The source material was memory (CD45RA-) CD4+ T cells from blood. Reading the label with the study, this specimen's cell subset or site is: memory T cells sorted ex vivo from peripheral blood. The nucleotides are TGTGCCAGTAGTATACTGAGGGGCGCGACTAATGAAAAACTGTTTTTT. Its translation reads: CASSILRGATNEKLFF.